This T cell receptor beta chain appears in the sequencing data of a study of T cells in Graves' hyperthyroidism and ophthalmopathy. The CDR3 runs to 13 residues. Note on this clonotype: Germline and junction disagree at one end, which may indicate a read error.

Blood sampling occurred at first hyperthyroidism diagnosis, ahead of any ophthalmopathy symptoms. The source material, RNA transcripts, was used to amplify TCR beta CDR3 regions. First-round RT-PCR of the TCR CDR3 relied on the HTBI primer set. From the multiplex PCR reads, TCRdb called clonotypes with MiXCR, one entry per CDR3 protein. The sample carries over 700,000 distinct CDR3 sequences, under 20% recorded once. The chain is built from TRBV12-3 or TRBV12-4 and TRBJ1-5; 8 bases fit TRBD1. This receptor was taken from a woman in her forties or fifties with Graves' hyperthyroidism that later progressed to Graves' ophthalmopathy. Material for sequencing was blood. CDR3 loop: CASSLRRDRSIYF. The CDR3 DNA is TGTGCCAGCAGTTTACGTCGGGACAGGTCCATTTATTTT.